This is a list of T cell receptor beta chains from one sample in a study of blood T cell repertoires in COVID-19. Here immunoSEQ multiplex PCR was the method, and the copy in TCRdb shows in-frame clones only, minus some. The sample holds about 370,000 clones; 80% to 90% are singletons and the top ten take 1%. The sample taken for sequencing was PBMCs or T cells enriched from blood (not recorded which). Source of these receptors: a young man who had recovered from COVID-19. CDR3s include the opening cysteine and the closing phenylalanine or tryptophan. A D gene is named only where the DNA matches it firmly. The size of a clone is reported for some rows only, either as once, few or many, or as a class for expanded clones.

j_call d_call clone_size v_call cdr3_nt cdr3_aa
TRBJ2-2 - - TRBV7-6 TGTGCCAGCACCTGGGAGTCGGTGGGGGCAGGAACCGGGGAGCTGTTTTTT CASTWESVGAGTGELFF
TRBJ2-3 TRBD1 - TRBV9 TGTGCCAGCAGCGCCGGGGACAGACTCACAGATACGCAGTATTTT CASSAGDRLTDTQYF
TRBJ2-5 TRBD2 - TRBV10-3 TGTGCCATCAGCGATCCCGGGACTAGCGGGAGAGACCCCCAAGAGACCCAGTACTTC CAISDPGTSGRDPQETQYF
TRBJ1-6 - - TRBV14 TGTGCCAGCAGCCGGGGCAGGAGCTCCTATAATTCACCCCTCCACTTT CASSRGRSSYNSPLHF
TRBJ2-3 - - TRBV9 TGTGCCAGCAGCGTAGCTGGGGGGGGCAGCACAGATACGCAGTATTTT CASSVAGGGSTDTQYF
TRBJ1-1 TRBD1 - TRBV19 TGTGCCAGTAGTATAGATGGGCTTGGGGCGACAGGGTCTGAAGCTTTCTTT CASSIDGLGATGSEAFF
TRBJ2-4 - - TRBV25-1 TGTGCCAGCAGTGGACTAGAAGACCTAGCGACTGCCAAAAACATTCAGTACTTC CASSGLEDLATAKNIQYF
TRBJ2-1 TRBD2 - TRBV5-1 TGCGCCAGCAGCTTGAATGTTAAGAGCGGGGGGTACAATGAGCAGTTCTTC CASSLNVKSGGYNEQFF
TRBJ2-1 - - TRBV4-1 TGCGCCAGCAGCCAAGATTACGGGGAGGCCTACAATGAGCAGTTCTTC CASSQDYGEAYNEQFF
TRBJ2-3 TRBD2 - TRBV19 TGTGCCAGTAGTATATTCGGGGGGGGAGGCACAGATACGCAGTATTTT CASSIFGGGGTDTQYF
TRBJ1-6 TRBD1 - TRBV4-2 TGTGCCAGCAGCCAAACCGGACAGGGCGATTCACCCCTCCACTTT CASSQTGQGDSPLHF
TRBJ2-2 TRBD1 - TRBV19 TGTGCCAGTAGGGACAGGGGGAACACCGGGGAGCTGTTTTTT CASRDRGNTGELFF
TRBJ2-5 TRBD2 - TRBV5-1 TGCGCCAGCAGCCCGGGACTAGCGGGAGTACAAGAGACCCAGTACTTC CASSPGLAGVQETQYF
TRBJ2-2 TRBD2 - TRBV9 TGTGCCAGCAGCGAGGGACTAGCGGGGGCCTGGGGCGGGGAGCTGTTTTTT CASSEGLAGAWGGELFF
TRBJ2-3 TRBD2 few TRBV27 TGTGCCAGCAGTTTCACCTTGACTAGCGGGAGTACAGATACGCAGTATTTT CASSFTLTSGSTDTQYF
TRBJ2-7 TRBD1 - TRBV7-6 TGTGCCAGCAGCCTGACAGGGGTAACGGGGGAGCAGTACTTC CASSLTGVTGEQYF
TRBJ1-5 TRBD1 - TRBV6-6 TGTGCCAGCAGTCAGGGGGCATCGTCGAGGGAACGTCAGCCCCAGCATTTT CASSQGASSRERQPQHF
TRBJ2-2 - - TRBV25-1 TGTGCCAGCAGTCTAGGATTTACCGGGGAGCTGTTTTTT CASSLGFTGELFF
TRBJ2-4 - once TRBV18 TGTGCCAGCTCATTCACCGCGGACAGACAAAACATTCAGTACTTC CASSFTADRQNIQYF
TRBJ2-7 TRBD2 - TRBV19 TGTGCCAGTAGCCCCGGTGGTAGCGGGAGGGCAGCCTCCTACGAGCAGTACTTC CASSPGGSGRAASYEQYF
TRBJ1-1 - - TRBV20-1 TGCAGTGCCCGGGTCCTTGAAGCTTTCTTT CSARVLEAFF
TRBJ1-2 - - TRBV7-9 TGTGCCAGCAGCTTTGGGGACTTTAACTATGGCTACACCTTC CASSFGDFNYGYTF